Below are 23 T cell receptor beta chains sequenced from a single sample in a study of blood T cell repertoires in COVID-19. Sequenced by immunoSEQ multiplex PCR; TCRdb stores in-frame clones only, minus some. The table includes about 210,000 clones, 65% to 85% detected once. The sequenced sample consisted of peripheral blood. Receptor source: a man aged 45-65 years with active or convalescent COVID-19.

This rearrangement joins TRBV5-4 to TRBJ2-3, with a possible D match to TRBD1 (6 bases). Germline loops: CDR1 SGHNT, CDR2 YYREEE (reference sequence). Trimming removed 4 bases at V and 2 bases at J, with 14 bases between. The CDR3 is 15 amino acids. The CDR3 is CASSPRTEHTDTQYF. As DNA, the CDR3 is TGTGCCAGCAGCCCCCGGACAGAACACACAGATACGCAGTATTTT.

This chain connects TRBV5-5 to TRBJ2-7, with 9 nucleotides matching TRBD1. Germline assignment: CDR1 SGHKS and CDR2 YYEKEE (reference sequence). The CDR3 covers 14 residues. J gave up 4 bases and V 3 bases, and 5 bases lay outside the gene matches. The CDR3 region has the DNA TGTGCCAGCAGCTGGACAGGGGCCAGATACGAGCAGTACTTC. Translated, it gives CASSWTGARYEQYF.

The genes are TRBV9 and TRBJ1-3, with D possibly matching TRBD1 (6 bases). The CDR3 loop spans 17 amino acids. The V end lost 4 bases, the J end lost 2 bases, and 19 bases lay between the germline ends. Germline CDR1 SGDLS, CDR2 YYNGEE. The CDR3 DNA reads as TGTGCCAGCAGCAAAACAGGACAGTTGAGGCCTGGAAACACCATATATTTT. This codes for CASSKTGQLRPGNTIYF.

The V call is TRBV15, the J call TRBJ2-7; no firm D call. CDR1 LNHNV and CDR2 YYDKDF come from the germline V gene (reference sequence). The CDR3 has 13 residues. V was clipped by 5 bases and J by 1 base, with 9 bases between them. The CDR3 reads CATSSYLSYEQYF. The CDR3 DNA sequence: TGTGCCACCAGCTCCTATCTTTCCTACGAGCAGTACTTC.

The J gene is TRBJ2-5, the V gene TRBV30, with 8 positions matching TRBD1. V gave up 0 bases and J gave up 5 bases; unmatched junction bases: 11. The CDR3 has 16 amino acids. Germline V gene data show CDR1 as GTSNPN and CDR2 as SVGIG (reference sequence). CDR3 in DNA: TGTGCCTGGAGTGTACAGGGGGACTCCCAGAGGGAGACCCAGTACTTC. It yields the protein CAWSVQGDSQRETQYF.

This clone was found once. The gene calls are TRBV27 and TRBJ1-1; tentatively, D is TRBD1 (6 bases). The CDR3 runs to 13 residues. V lost 6 bases, J lost 6 bases, and 14 bases lay in between. CDR1 is MNHEY, CDR2 SMNVEV, per germline (reference sequence). The DNA for the CDR3 is TGTGCCAGCAGGGTCACAGGGAATTCTGAAGCTTTCTTT. Its translation is CASRVTGNSEAFF.

A remark on this clone: Distinct nucleotide sequences in the sample also encode this CDR3. V and J are TRBV7-2 and TRBJ2-1; TRBD2 matches at 8 bases. The ends lost 5 bases at V and 0 bases at J; junction bases unmatched: 3. The length of the CDR3 is 15 residues. Germline CDR1 SGHTA, CDR2 FQGNSA. The CDR3 nucleotides read TGTGCCAGCAGCCCCAGCGGGGGCTCCTACAATGAGCAGTTCTTC. Translated: CASSPSGGSYNEQFF.

This clone was seen a handful of times. Written as DNA, the CDR3 is TGTGCCAGCAGTCGAACTCGGACAGGGGATGTCTATGGCTACACCTTC. This sequence encodes CASSRTRTGDVYGYTF. The chain joins TRBV27 to TRBJ1-2; 9 bases align to TRBD1. This CDR3 is 16 amino acids long. The germline CDR1 and CDR2 sequences are MNHEY and SMNVEV (reference sequence). Germline trimming cut 5 bases from V and 4 bases from J; bases unmatched to any gene: 11.

This clone was seen only a few times. This CDR3 reads CASSPNKGSEKLFF. For the CDR3, the DNA is TGTGCCAGCTCACCAAATAAAGGGAGTGAAAAACTGTTTTTT. This chain links TRBV18 with TRBJ1-4; no clear D gene. Germline CDR1 is KGHSH and CDR2 is LQKENI. V was cut by 2 bases and J by 7 bases, with 11 bases left in between. There are 14 residues in the CDR3. Full variable domain (rest looked up from reference TRBV18 and TRBJ1-4): NAGVMQNPRHLVRRRGQEARLRCSPMKGHSHVYWYRQLPEEGLKFMVYLQKENIIDESGMPKERFSAEFPKEGPSILRIQQVVRGDSAAYFCASSPNKGSEKLFFGSGTQLSVL.

CDR3 amino acids: CASSPASGGAYEQYF. CDR3 bases: TGTGCCAGCAGCCCCGCTAGCGGGGGTGCCTACGAGCAGTACTTC. The chain recombines TRBV28 with TRBJ2-7, with TRBD2 matching 10 bases. V was pared by 6 bases and J by 2 bases, with 7 bases of the junction left unmatched. The CDR3 is 15 amino acids. Germline V gene data show CDR1 as MDHEN and CDR2 as SYDVKM.

In its sample, this clone was seen a few times. The CDR3, as DNA: TGTGCCAGTAGTATGCAAGCTACGGGGGGTGAAAAACTGTTTTTT. Protein: CASSMQATGGEKLFF. This chain links TRBV19 with TRBJ1-4; tentatively, D is TRBD1 (5 bases). Germline values: CDR1 LNHDA, CDR2 SQIVND (reference sequence). This CDR3 contains 15 residues. Trimming pared 3 bases from V and 7 bases from J, leaving 15 bases between. The complete variable domain, with remaining parts taken from reference TRBV19 and TRBJ1-4, reads DGGITQSPKYLFRKEGQNVTLSCEQNLNHDAMYWYRQDPGQGLRLIYYSQIVNDFQKGDIAEGYSVSREKKESFPLTVTSAQKNPTAFYLCASSMQATGGEKLFFGSGTQLSVL.

The chain couples TRBV10-3 to TRBJ2-3; 9 bases align to TRBD2. The CDR3 extends over 17 amino acids. Germline V gene sequence: CDR1 ENHRY, CDR2 SYGVKD. Trimming at V came to 4 bases and at J to 3 bases, leaving 11 bases not matched to a gene. The CDR3 spells CAISVAFASGKTDTQYF. The CDR3 nucleotides are TGTGCCATCAGTGTGGCCTTCGCTAGCGGGAAGACAGATACGCAGTATTTT.

This chain uses TRBV11-2 with TRBJ1-2, with unresolved D. This CDR3 is built from 15 residues. Trimming shortened V by 5 bases and J by 1 base, and 14 bases separated the two germline ends. Germline values: CDR1 SGHAT, CDR2 FQNNGV. The CDR3 DNA reads as TGTGCCAGCAGCCCTGACCCGGGAGGTAACTATGGCTACACCTTC. Protein sequence: CASSPDPGGNYGYTF.

A single count supports this clone. CDR3 sequence reads: CAIRGQGHQPQHF. As DNA, the CDR3 is TGTGCCATCAGGGGACAGGGGCATCAGCCCCAGCATTTT. V and J are TRBV10-3 and TRBJ1-5; 10 nucleotides line up with TRBD1. J lost 5 bases, V lost 6 bases, and 1 base had no gene match. Germline V gives CDR1 ENHRY, CDR2 SYGVKD. The CDR3 is 13 amino acids.

This chain joins TRBV6-6 and TRBJ2-7; 11 nucleotides align to TRBD1. Per the germline V gene, CDR1 is MNHNY and CDR2 is SVGAGI (reference sequence). Unmatched junction bases numbered 7, after V lost 6 bases and J lost 6 bases. The CDR3 is made up of 14 amino acids. CDR3 protein: CASSSGQGAFEQYF. The CDR3 coding sequence is TGTGCCAGCAGCTCCGGACAGGGGGCGTTCGAGCAGTACTTC.

The chain carries TRBV2 and TRBJ2-1; D gene ambiguous. With 7 bases removed from V and 10 bases from J, the gap between germline ends came to 20 bases. The CDR3 extends over 14 amino acids. In germline, CDR1 is SNHLY, CDR2 FYNNEI. CDR3 region: CASIGPQVSQEQFF. The CDR3 DNA is TGTGCCAGCATCGGCCCCCAGGTCAGTCAAGAGCAGTTCTTC.

This chain links TRBV28 with TRBJ2-7, with 10 bases aligning to TRBD1. CDR3 size: 14 residues. Germline CDR1 and CDR2: MDHEN and SYDVKM. The trim removed 5 bases at V and 1 base at J, leaving 2 bases unmatched. CDR3 loop: CASSRTGGSYEQYF. CDR3 bases: TGTGCCAGCAGTCGGACAGGGGGTTCCTACGAGCAGTACTTC. Drawing the rest from reference TRBV28 and TRBJ2-7, the complete variable domain is DVKVTQSSRYLVKRTGEKVFLECVQDMDHENMFWYRQDPGLGLRLIYFSYDVKMKEKGDIPEGYSVSREKKERFSLILESASTNQTSMYLCASSRTGGSYEQYFGPGTRLTVT.

This rearrangement joins TRBV28 to TRBJ1-1; tentative D call: TRBD1 (5 bases). The CDR3 is 16 amino acids. Germline CDR1 is MDHEN and CDR2 is SYDVKM. Deletions cut 2 bases from V and 5 bases from J, with 18 bases between. In nucleotides, the CDR3 is TGTGCCAGCAGTTTAGCCTCAGGGTTTGGGTTTACTGAAGCTTTCTTT. Its translation: CASSLASGFGFTEAFF.

The chain links TRBV28 to TRBJ1-1, with TRBD1 matching over 11 bases. V shed 5 bases, J shed 5 bases, and the junction held 7 bases outside the gene matches. Germline values: CDR1 MDHEN, CDR2 SYDVKM. The CDR3 totals 15 residues. Here the CDR3 DNA reads TGTGCCAGCAGTCAAGGGGGGACAGGGGGGACTGAAGCTTTCTTT. Translation gives CASSQGGTGGTEAFF.

The chain uses TRBV4-1 and TRBJ1-6; the D gene is possibly TRBD1 (6 bases). Germline V gene lookup returns CDR1 MGHRA and CDR2 YSYEKL. Trimming stripped 6 bases from V and 0 bases from J, with 21 bases between. The CDR3 is 19 amino acids. This CDR3 is CASSQKLPDRSSYNSPLHF. CDR3 DNA: TGCGCCAGCAGTCAAAAATTACCGGACAGAAGCTCCTATAATTCACCCCTCCACTTT.

V gene TRBV7-9 combines with J gene TRBJ2-2; D possibly corresponds to TRBD2 (5 bases). The length of the CDR3 is 14 residues. CDR1 and CDR2 (germline): SEHNR, FQNEAQ (reference sequence). V was shortened by 5 bases and J by 5 bases, with 12 bases between the two germline ends. In DNA, the CDR3 is TGTGCCAGCAGCCTGGGCCGGGGTACCGGGGAGCTGTTTTTT. It translates to CASSLGRGTGELFF.

The chain carries TRBV21-1 and TRBJ1-2. TRBV21-1 is termed a pseudogene. The CDR3 covers 18 residues. The CDR3, as DNA: TGTGCCAGCAGCAAAGACGTCTGGGACTGTCGGGCTAACTATGGCTACACCTTC. This translates into CASSKDVWDCRANYGYTF.

The rearrangement links TRBV5-1 to TRBJ2-7, with 7 nucleotides matching TRBD1. Germline CDR1 and CDR2: SGHRS and YFSETQ. Unmatched junction bases numbered 11, after V lost 1 base and J lost 4 bases. This CDR3 has 16 amino acids. CDR3 loop: CASSLFAEGASYEQYF. CDR3 in DNA: TGCGCCAGCAGCTTGTTCGCTGAGGGGGCCTCATACGAGCAGTACTTC.